This T cell receptor (beta chain) was sequenced during a study of cytomegalovirus exposure and HLA in healthy donors. Study-level findings and limits: Later analysis suggested most CMV-associated TCR beta chains were HLA-restricted. For most TCR beta V segments, an earlier analysis put the productive rate at about 87% or about 30% of the time. Cytomegalovirus-associated status was assigned to 150 to 200 TCR beta chains.

PCR amplification relied on 60 Vbeta primers (plus 13 Jbeta primers). Sequencing was performed with immunoSEQ multiplex PCR; in TCRdb, only in-frame clones are kept and a portion is missing. The sample carries tens of thousands of clones, 78% recorded once. Germline V gene lookup returns CDR1 SEHNR and CDR2 FQNEAQ (reference sequence). V dropped 4 bases and J dropped 5; count of bases not matched to a gene: 10. The CDR3 runs 15 residues. Remarks on this clone: Its specificity is unknown.

The origin of this receptor is a male donor in good health and CMV-seropositive. Sequenced: PBMCs. The V gene is TRBV7-9, the J gene TRBJ2-5; 7 positions agree with TRBD2. In DNA form, the CDR3 reads TGTGCCAGCAGCTCCGTTGGGCTAGCGGACGAGACCCAGTACTTC. Protein product: CASSSVGLADETQYF.